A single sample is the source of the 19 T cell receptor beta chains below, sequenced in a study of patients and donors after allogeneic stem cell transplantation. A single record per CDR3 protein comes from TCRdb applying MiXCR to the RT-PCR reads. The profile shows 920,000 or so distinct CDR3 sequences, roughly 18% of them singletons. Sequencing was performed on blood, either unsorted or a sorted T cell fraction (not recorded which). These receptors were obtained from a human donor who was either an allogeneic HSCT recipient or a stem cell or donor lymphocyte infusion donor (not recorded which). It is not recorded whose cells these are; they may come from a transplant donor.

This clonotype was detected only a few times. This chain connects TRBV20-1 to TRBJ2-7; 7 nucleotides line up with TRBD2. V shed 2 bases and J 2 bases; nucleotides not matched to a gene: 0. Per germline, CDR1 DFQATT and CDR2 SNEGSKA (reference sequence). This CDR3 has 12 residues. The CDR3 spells CSARTSAYEQYF. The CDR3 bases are TGCAGTGCTAGAACTAGCGCCTACGAGCAGTACTTC.

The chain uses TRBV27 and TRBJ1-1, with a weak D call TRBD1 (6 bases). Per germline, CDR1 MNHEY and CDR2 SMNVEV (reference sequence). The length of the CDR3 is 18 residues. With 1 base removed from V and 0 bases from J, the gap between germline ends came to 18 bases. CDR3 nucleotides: TGTGCCAGCAGTTTATTCCTGACTTCACAGGGCCTGAACACTGAAGCTTTCTTT. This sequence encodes CASSLFLTSQGLNTEAFF.

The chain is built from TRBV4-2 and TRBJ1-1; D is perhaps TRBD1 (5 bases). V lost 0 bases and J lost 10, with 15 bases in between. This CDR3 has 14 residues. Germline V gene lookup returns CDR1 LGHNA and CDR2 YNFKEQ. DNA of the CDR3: TGTGCCAGCAGCCAAGATTTGCAGGGCGCATCAGCTTTCTTT. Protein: CASSQDLQGASAFF.

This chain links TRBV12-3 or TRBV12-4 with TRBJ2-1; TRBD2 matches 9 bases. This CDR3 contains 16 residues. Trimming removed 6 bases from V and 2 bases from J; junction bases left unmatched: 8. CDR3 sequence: CASSLSGSFPYNEQFF. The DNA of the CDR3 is TGTGCCAGCAGCCTTAGCGGGAGTTTCCCCTACAATGAGCAGTTCTTC.

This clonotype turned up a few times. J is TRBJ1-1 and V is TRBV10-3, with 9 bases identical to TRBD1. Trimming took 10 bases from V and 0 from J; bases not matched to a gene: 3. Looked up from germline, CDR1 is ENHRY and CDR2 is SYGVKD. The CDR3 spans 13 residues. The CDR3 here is CANGQGLNTEAFF. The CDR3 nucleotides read TGTGCCAACGGACAGGGGTTGAACACTGAAGCTTTCTTT.

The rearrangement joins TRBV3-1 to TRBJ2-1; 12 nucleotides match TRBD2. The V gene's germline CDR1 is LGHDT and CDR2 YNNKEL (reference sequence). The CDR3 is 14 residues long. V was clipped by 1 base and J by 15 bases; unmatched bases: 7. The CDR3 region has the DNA TGTGCCAGCAGCCAAGTTCCTAGCGGGGGGGCCCTGTTCTTC. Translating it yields CASSQVPSGGALFF.

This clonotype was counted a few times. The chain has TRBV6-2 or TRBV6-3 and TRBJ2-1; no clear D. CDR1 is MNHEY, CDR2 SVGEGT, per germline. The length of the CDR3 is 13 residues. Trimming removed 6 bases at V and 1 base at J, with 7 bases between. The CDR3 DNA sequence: TGTGCCAGCAGCCGAAGGTCCTACAATGAGCAGTTCTTC. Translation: CASSRRSYNEQFF.

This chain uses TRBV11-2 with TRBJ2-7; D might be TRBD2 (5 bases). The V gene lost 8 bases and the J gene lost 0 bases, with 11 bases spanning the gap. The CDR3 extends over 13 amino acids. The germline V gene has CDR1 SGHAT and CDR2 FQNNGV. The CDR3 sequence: CASATGSSYEQYF. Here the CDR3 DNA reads TGTGCCAGCGCGACGGGGAGCTCCTACGAGCAGTACTTC.

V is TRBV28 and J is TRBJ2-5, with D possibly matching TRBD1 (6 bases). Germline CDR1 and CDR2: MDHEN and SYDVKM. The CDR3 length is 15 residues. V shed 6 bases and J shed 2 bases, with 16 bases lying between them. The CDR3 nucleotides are TGTGCCAGCAGGAACTCCTGGACAGCACAAGAGACCCAGTACTTC. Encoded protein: CASRNSWTAQETQYF. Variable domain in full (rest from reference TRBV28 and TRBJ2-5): DVKVTQSSRYLVKRTGEKVFLECVQDMDHENMFWYRQDPGLGLRLIYFSYDVKMKEKGDIPEGYSVSREKKERFSLILESASTNQTSMYLCASRNSWTAQETQYFGPGTRLLVL.

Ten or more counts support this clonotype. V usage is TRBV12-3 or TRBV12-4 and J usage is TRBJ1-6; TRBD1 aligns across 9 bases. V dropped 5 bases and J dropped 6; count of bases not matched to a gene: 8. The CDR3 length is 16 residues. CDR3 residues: CASSPLTGGGNSPLHF. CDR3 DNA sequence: TGTGCCAGCAGTCCGCTGACAGGGGGAGGTAATTCACCCCTCCACTTT.

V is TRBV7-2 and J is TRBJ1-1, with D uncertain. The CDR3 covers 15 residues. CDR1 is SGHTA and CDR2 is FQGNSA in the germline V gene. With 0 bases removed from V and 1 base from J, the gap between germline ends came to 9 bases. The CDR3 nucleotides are TGTGCCAGCAGCTTAGCCGGGAGGCAGAACACTGAAGCTTTCTTT. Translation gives CASSLAGRQNTEAFF.

The CDR3 sequence is CSATDGNTEAFF. In DNA, the CDR3 is TGCAGTGCCACCGACGGGAACACTGAAGCTTTCTTT. The rearrangement links TRBV20-1 to TRBJ1-1; no definite D call. This CDR3 contains 12 residues. Trimming left V 6 bases short and J 1 base short, with 9 bases between. CDR1 and CDR2 from the germline V gene are DFQATT and SNEGSKA (reference sequence).

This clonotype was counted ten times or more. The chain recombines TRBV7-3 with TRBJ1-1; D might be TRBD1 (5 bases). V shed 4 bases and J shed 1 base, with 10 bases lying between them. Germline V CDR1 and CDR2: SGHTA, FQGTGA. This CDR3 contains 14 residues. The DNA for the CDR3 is TGTGCCAGCAGCTGGGGGACGGCGAACACTGAAGCTTTCTTT. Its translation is CASSWGTANTEAFF. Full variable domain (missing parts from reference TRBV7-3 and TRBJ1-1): GAGVSQTPSNKVTEKGKYVELRCDPISGHTALYWYRQSLGQGPEFLIYFQGTGAADDSGLPNDRFFAVRPEGSVSTLKIQRTERGDSAVYLCASSWGTANTEAFFGQGTRLTVV.

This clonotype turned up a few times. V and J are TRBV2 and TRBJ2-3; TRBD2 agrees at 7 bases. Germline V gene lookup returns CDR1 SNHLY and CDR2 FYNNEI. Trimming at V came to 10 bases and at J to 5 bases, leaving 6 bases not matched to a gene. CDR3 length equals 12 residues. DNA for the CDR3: TGTGCCACCGGGACTATCCAAGATACGCAGTATTTT. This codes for CATGTIQDTQYF.

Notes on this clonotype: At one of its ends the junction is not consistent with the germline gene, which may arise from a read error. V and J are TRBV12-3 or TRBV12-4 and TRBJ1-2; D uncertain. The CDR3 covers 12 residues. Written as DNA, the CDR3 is TGTGCCAGCAGGTTAGGGCGGAGCGGCTACACCTTC. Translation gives CASRLGRSGYTF.

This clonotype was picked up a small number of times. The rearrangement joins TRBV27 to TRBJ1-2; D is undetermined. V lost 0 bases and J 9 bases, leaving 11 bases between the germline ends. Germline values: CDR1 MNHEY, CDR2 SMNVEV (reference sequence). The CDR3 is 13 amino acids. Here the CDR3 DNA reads TGTGCCAGCAGTTTATCCTGGGGAGGTAGCTACACCTTC. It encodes CASSLSWGGSYTF.

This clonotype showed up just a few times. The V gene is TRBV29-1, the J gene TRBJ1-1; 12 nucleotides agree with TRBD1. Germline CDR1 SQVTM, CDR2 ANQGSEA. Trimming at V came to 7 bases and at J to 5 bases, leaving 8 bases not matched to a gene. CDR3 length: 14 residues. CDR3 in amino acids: CSGGTGGAGTEAFF. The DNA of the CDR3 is TGCAGCGGGGGGACAGGGGGCGCTGGGACTGAAGCTTTCTTT.

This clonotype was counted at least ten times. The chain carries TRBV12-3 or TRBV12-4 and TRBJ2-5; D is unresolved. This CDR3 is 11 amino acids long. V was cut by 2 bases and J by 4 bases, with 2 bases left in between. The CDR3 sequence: CASSLSETQYF. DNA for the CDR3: TGTGCCAGCAGTTTATCAGAGACCCAGTACTTC.

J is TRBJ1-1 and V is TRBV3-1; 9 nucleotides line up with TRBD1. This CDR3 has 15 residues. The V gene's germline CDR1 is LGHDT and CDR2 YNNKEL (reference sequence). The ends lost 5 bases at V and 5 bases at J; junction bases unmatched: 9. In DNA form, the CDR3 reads TGTGCCAGCAGCTCAAGGGGACAGGGCCGAACTGAAGCTTTCTTT. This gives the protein CASSSRGQGRTEAFF.